The 31 T cell receptor beta chains presented below share a single source sample, sequenced in a study of beta chain features in type 1 diabetes (dated by TCRdb to the late 2010s). The antigens these receptors bind are not known. The library was produced with the immunoSEQ multiplex PCR assay. The entire amount of isolated RNA was reverse transcribed using the High Capacity cDNA Reverse Transcription Kit, so the sequenced TCRB transcripts were expressed ones. Drawn from immuneACCESS, this table holds only the in-frame rearrangements with V and J called that TCRdb kept. Clones are partly lost; checked studies trace under half to an unresolved V gene and leave the rest unexplained. This sample gives about 640,000 clones in total; 12% of them show up just once. The top ten constitute 0.095% to 0.15% of the sample. Points the paper makes about the study in general: A moderate but significant shortening of TCRB CDR3 length was observed in type 1 diabetes patients in all four CD4+ subsets.

The sample comprised naive CD4+ T cells from blood. This specimen's cell subset or site label, interpreted: true naive CD4+ T cells. The receptors stem from a man under 40 with type 1 diabetes.

The chain recombines TRBV11-2 with TRBJ1-2; 7 bases agree with TRBD1. The germline V gene has CDR1 SGHAT and CDR2 FQNNGV. With V trimmed by 5 bases and J by 7 bases, 4 bases remained unmatched. The CDR3 loop spans 12 amino acids. The CDR3 DNA is TGTGCCAGCAGCCCGACAGGGCTTGGCTACACCTTC. Translating it yields CASSPTGLGYTF.

Turning to this clone: Other DNA sequences of this sample code for an identical CDR3. V gene TRBV9 combines with J gene TRBJ1-5; D may be TRBD1 (5 bases). CDR1 is SGDLS and CDR2 is YYNGEE in the germline V gene. Trimming pared 4 bases from V and 3 bases from J, leaving 8 bases between. This CDR3 is built from 13 residues. The chain's CDR3 is CASSLGPNQPQHF. The CDR3 DNA sequence: TGTGCCAGCAGCCTGGGGCCCAATCAGCCCCAGCATTTT.

This chain links TRBV6-1 with TRBJ1-6; 7 bases fit TRBD1. V lost 4 bases to trimming and J lost 7 bases; unmatched junction nucleotides: 10. Germline assignment: CDR1 MNHNS and CDR2 SASEGT. The CDR3 covers 16 residues. The CDR3 reads CASSGTTGAINSPLHF. In DNA, the CDR3 is TGTGCCAGCAGTGGTACCACAGGGGCGATCAATTCACCCCTCCACTTT.

The chain carries TRBV7-3 and TRBJ2-3, with 14 bases aligning to TRBD2. The CDR3 sequence is 19 residues long. Germline loops: CDR1 SGHTA, CDR2 FQGTGA. V gave up 2 bases and J gave up 5 bases; unmatched junction bases: 12. CDR3 region: CASSLGTSGGGRVRDTQYF. The CDR3 DNA sequence: TGTGCCAGCAGCTTAGGGACTAGCGGGGGTGGCCGGGTTAGAGATACGCAGTATTTT. Together with reference TRBV7-3 and TRBJ2-3, the CDR3 gives the full variable domain: GAGVSQTPSNKVTEKGKYVELRCDPISGHTALYWYRQSLGQGPEFLIYFQGTGAADDSGLPNDRFFAVRPEGSVSTLKIQRTERGDSAVYLCASSLGTSGGGRVRDTQYFGPGTRLTVL.

The rearrangement uses TRBV2 and TRBJ1-5, with D unresolved. Germline values: CDR1 SNHLY, CDR2 FYNNEI. The CDR3 extends over 14 amino acids. V was clipped by 0 bases and J by 6 bases, with 9 bases between them. CDR3 nucleotides: TGTGCCAGCAGTGAAGCGGCAGGTTTTCAGCCCCAGCATTTT. It specifies CASSEAAGFQPQHF. Using reference TRBV2 and TRBJ1-5 for the parts outside the CDR3, the full variable domain is EPEVTQTPSHQVTQMGQEVILRCVPISNHLYFYWYRQILGQKVEFLVSFYNNEISEKSEIFDDQFSVERPDGSNFTLKIRSTKLEDSAMYFCASSEAAGFQPQHFGDGTRLSIL.

The rearrangement uses TRBV5-1 and TRBJ2-5, with D perhaps TRBD2 (5 bases). V dropped 6 bases and J dropped 5 bases, with 14 bases sitting between them. The CDR3 contains 13 residues. Germline-derived CDR1 and CDR2 are SGHRS and YFSETQ. The CDR3 region is CASTRGFSETQYF. The DNA for the CDR3 is TGCGCCAGCACCCGAGGGTTTTCGGAGACCCAGTACTTC.

The V and J genes are TRBV29-1 and TRBJ1-2; D is uncertain. Looked up from germline, CDR1 is SQVTM and CDR2 is ANQGSEA. This CDR3 has 14 residues. V was cut by 4 bases and J by 0 bases, with 12 bases left in between. In DNA form, the CDR3 reads TGCAGCGTTGGTCGGTTGCCCGCTAACTATGGCTACACCTTC. It codes for CSVGRLPANYGYTF.

This chain connects TRBV9 to TRBJ2-5; 10 bases match TRBD1. The V gene end was trimmed by 4 bases and the J gene end by 6 bases; junction bases not matched to a gene: 9. The CDR3 length is 15 residues. The germline V gene has CDR1 SGDLS and CDR2 YYNGEE. This CDR3 is CASSPEGQGTQTQYF. In nucleotides, the CDR3 is TGTGCCAGCAGCCCGGAGGGACAGGGGACGCAGACCCAGTACTTC.

V usage is TRBV2 and J usage is TRBJ2-2, with D possibly matching TRBD1 (5 bases). V lost 8 bases to trimming and J lost 0 bases, with 10 bases between them. This CDR3 spans 14 amino acids. Germline loops: CDR1 SNHLY, CDR2 FYNNEI. The CDR3 loop reads CASGGAANTGELFF. In DNA, the CDR3 is TGTGCCAGCGGTGGGGCAGCGAACACCGGGGAGCTGTTTTTT.

The chain carries TRBV4-1 and TRBJ1-2, with D uncertain. CDR1 is MGHRA, CDR2 YSYEKL, per germline. V was cut by 8 bases and J by 4 bases, with 26 bases left in between. This CDR3 contains 17 residues. This CDR3 is CASAKSPVNTDLYGYTF. The CDR3 bases are TGCGCCAGCGCAAAATCGCCCGTTAACACCGATCTCTATGGCTACACCTTC.

The V gene is TRBV30, the J gene TRBJ2-7; 10 bases fit TRBD1. Germline V gene lookup returns CDR1 GTSNPN and CDR2 SVGIG (reference sequence). V trimming: 6 bases; J trimming: 5 bases; junction bases outside the gene matches: 10. The CDR3 extends over 14 amino acids. The CDR3 DNA follows: TGTGCCTGTTATCTTCGGGACAGGGGAGACGAGCAGTACTTC. Its protein is CACYLRDRGDEQYF.

This sequence joins TRBV29-1 and TRBJ2-5, with D possibly being TRBD1 or TRBD2 (5 bases each). The CDR3 contains 14 residues. Per the germline V gene, CDR1 is SQVTM and CDR2 is ANQGSEA. V lost 3 bases and J lost 0, with 11 bases in between. CDR3 in amino acids: CSVERGTYQETQYF. The CDR3 nucleotides are TGCAGCGTTGAGAGGGGCACGTACCAAGAGACCCAGTACTTC.

The rearrangement joins TRBV2 to TRBJ2-3; 7 nucleotides align to TRBD1. This CDR3 is 16 amino acids long. Germline-derived CDR1 and CDR2 are SNHLY and FYNNEI. Trimming cost V 4 bases and J 0 bases; bases outside gene matches: 7. CDR3 sequence reads: CASSADRTYSTDTQYF. CDR3 in DNA: TGTGCCAGCAGTGCGGACAGGACGTATAGCACAGATACGCAGTATTTT.

This clone was counted between two and nine times. This chain links TRBV6-6 with TRBJ2-3; D gene ambiguous. This CDR3 comprises 14 residues. Germline V gives CDR1 MNHNY, CDR2 SVGAGI (reference sequence). With 6 bases removed from V and 2 bases from J, the gap between germline ends came to 12 bases. The CDR3 DNA reads as TGTGCCAGCAGCTCCCTGACTGTCACAGATACGCAGTATTTT. Its translation is CASSSLTVTDTQYF.

The chain links TRBV9 to TRBJ2-2; no reliable D call. The CDR3 has 12 amino acids. Germline values: CDR1 SGDLS, CDR2 YYNGEE. V shed 4 bases and J shed 7 bases, with 8 bases lying between them. The CDR3, as DNA: TGTGCCAGCAGCTCTAGAGACGGGGAGCTGTTTTTT. Residues: CASSSRDGELFF.

The chain links TRBV23-1 to TRBJ2-7; D is ambiguous. TRBV23-1 is an ORF, and what it does is uncertain. CDR3 length: 12 amino acids. V lost 0 bases to trimming and J lost 6 bases, with 6 bases between them. CDR3 amino acids: CASSQSSGEQYF. The CDR3 nucleotides are TGCGCCAGCAGTCAATCATCGGGCGAGCAGTACTTC.

The chain carries TRBV7-2 and TRBJ1-2; D not certain. This CDR3 has 11 amino acids. Germline CDR1 and CDR2: SGHTA and FQGNSA. V dropped 5 bases and J dropped 13 bases, with 14 bases sitting between them. The CDR3, as DNA: TGTGCCAGCAGCCTGGACGGCCCCTTCACCTTC. It specifies CASSLDGPFTF.

The genes are TRBV7-2 and TRBJ1-2; D remains ambiguous. In germline, CDR1 is SGHTA, CDR2 FQGNSA. With 5 bases removed from V and 8 bases from J, the gap between germline ends came to 15 bases. The CDR3 is 13 residues long. This chain's CDR3 is CASSPILLGGYTF. In nucleotides, the CDR3 is TGTGCCAGCAGCCCGATTCTCTTAGGGGGCTACACCTTC.

The chain links TRBV5-1 to TRBJ2-1, with unresolved D. Trimming took off 0 bases at V and 7 bases at J, with 14 bases between the two ends. CDR3 length: 15 amino acids. Germline CDR1 reads SGHRS; CDR2 reads YFSETQ. The chain's CDR3 is CASSLANRVRNEQFF. As DNA, the CDR3 is TGCGCCAGCAGCTTGGCCAATAGGGTACGGAATGAGCAGTTCTTC.

This clone occurred a few times. This chain links TRBV27 with TRBJ1-6, with D possibly being TRBD1 (6 bases). Germline V lookup: CDR1 MNHEY, CDR2 SMNVEV (reference sequence). This CDR3 contains 15 residues. Trimming shortened V by 5 bases and J by 7 bases, and 15 bases separated the two germline ends. For the CDR3, the DNA is TGTGCCAGCAGTCCTCGACAGGTTAACAATTCACCCCTCCACTTT. The encoded protein is CASSPRQVNNSPLHF.

The chain uses TRBV28 and TRBJ2-7; 11 nucleotides match TRBD2. The CDR3 length is 17 residues. V shed 7 bases, J shed 2 bases, and the junction held 13 bases outside the gene matches. Germline CDR1 is MDHEN and CDR2 is SYDVKM. In DNA form, the CDR3 reads TGTGCCAGCACCATTGGGACTAGCGGTCAAGGGACCTACGAGCAGTACTTC. Its translation: CASTIGTSGQGTYEQYF.

Only a few counts were recorded for this clone. Other DNA sequences in the same sample also yield this CDR3. The CDR3 nucleotides are TGTGCCAGCAGTTTAGGGAACTACGAGCAGTACTTC. Translation: CASSLGNYEQYF. The chain is built from TRBV28 and TRBJ2-7, with no clear D. Trimming took 2 bases from V and 3 from J, leaving 5 bases between them. Germline V gives CDR1 MDHEN, CDR2 SYDVKM. This CDR3 has 12 amino acids.

V usage is TRBV5-1 and J usage is TRBJ2-7; D assignment may be TRBD1 or TRBD2 (6 bases each). The CDR3 covers 14 residues. Germline V lookup: CDR1 SGHRS, CDR2 YFSETQ. V was clipped by 5 bases and J by 4 bases, with 16 bases between them. The DNA for the CDR3 is TGCGCCAGCAGGCCGGGGGCGCCTGCTTACGAGCAGTACTTC. Its translation is CASRPGAPAYEQYF. Full variable domain (rest looked up from reference TRBV5-1 and TRBJ2-7): KAGVTQTPRYLIKTRGQQVTLSCSPISGHRSVSWYQQTPGQGLQFLFEYFSETQRNKGNFPGRFSGRQFSNSRSEMNVSTLELGDSALYLCASRPGAPAYEQYFGPGTRLTVT.

Only a few counts were recorded for this clone. The chain is built from TRBV5-4 and TRBJ2-7, with TRBD1 as a possible D gene (6 bases). The germline V and J ends were trimmed by 4 bases and 0 bases, with 14 bases remaining between them. Germline CDR1 and CDR2: SGHNT and YYREEE (reference sequence). This CDR3 is 15 amino acids long. This CDR3 reads CASSVDSQSSYEQYF. The CDR3 nucleotides are TGTGCCAGCAGCGTGGACAGTCAGAGCTCCTACGAGCAGTACTTC.

There are a few counts of this clone. CDR3 coding DNA: TGTGCCAGCAGTTGGGAAGGGACCCAGTACTTC. This gives the protein CASSWEGTQYF. The genes are TRBV28 and TRBJ2-5; D unclear. V was trimmed by 4 bases and J by 7 bases, leaving 7 bases between them. Germline CDR1 MDHEN, CDR2 SYDVKM. The CDR3 is made up of 11 amino acids.

The chain employs TRBV30 and TRBJ1-4, with TRBD1 identical over 7 bases. Germline trimming cut 3 bases from V and 2 bases from J; bases unmatched to any gene: 6. In germline, CDR1 is GTSNPN, CDR2 SVGIG (reference sequence). The CDR3 has 15 residues. Written as DNA, the CDR3 is TGTGCCTGGAGAGTCGGGACAGCCACTAATGAAAAACTGTTTTTT. It yields the protein CAWRVGTATNEKLFF. Supplemented by reference TRBV30 and TRBJ1-4, the full variable domain reads SQTIHQWPATLVQPVGSPLSLECTVEGTSNPNLYWYRQAAGRGLQLLFYSVGIGQISSEVPQNLSASRPQDRQFILSSKKLLLSDSGFYLCAWRVGTATNEKLFFGSGTQLSVL.

The V and J genes are TRBV7-9 and TRBJ2-3; no definite D call. The V gene's germline CDR1 is SEHNR and CDR2 FQNEAQ (reference sequence). V lost 0 bases and J lost 2, with 0 bases in between. The CDR3 contains 12 residues. The DNA for the CDR3 is TGTGCCAGCAGCTTAGCCACAGATACGCAGTATTTT. Encoded protein: CASSLATDTQYF. The full variable domain, completed using reference TRBV7-9 and TRBJ2-3, is DTGVSQNPRHKITKRGQNVTFRCDPISEHNRLYWYRQTLGQGPEFLTYFQNEAQLEKSRLLSDRFSAERPKGSFSTLEIQRTEQGDSAMYLCASSLATDTQYFGPGTRLTVL.

The table lists this clone with a few counts. The chain links TRBV7-2 to TRBJ2-7; 9 bases fit TRBD2. This CDR3 spans 16 amino acids. Trimming removed 5 bases from V and 6 bases from J; junction bases left unmatched: 14. Germline CDR1 reads SGHTA; CDR2 reads FQGNSA. The CDR3 loop reads CASSAEPGLAFGEQYF. Here the CDR3 DNA reads TGTGCCAGCAGCGCAGAGCCGGGACTAGCTTTCGGCGAGCAGTACTTC.

This clone was seen only a few times. The CDR3 bases are TGTGCCAGCAGTGCCCGAGGGGATAATTCACCCCTCCACTTT. Translation: CASSARGDNSPLHF. The rearrangement links TRBV25-1 to TRBJ1-6; D is perhaps TRBD1 (5 bases). V was pared by 4 bases and J by 5 bases, with 9 bases between. The germline V gene encodes CDR1 MGHDK and CDR2 SYGVNS. This CDR3 has 14 amino acids.

This rearrangement joins TRBV7-3 to TRBJ1-5; 11 nucleotides match TRBD1. The ends lost 3 bases at V and 1 base at J; junction bases unmatched: 5. Germline assignment: CDR1 SGHTA and CDR2 FQGTGA. CDR3 length: 17 amino acids. As DNA, the CDR3 is TGTGCCAGCAGCTTCAGGGGACAGGGGGAAAGCAATCAGCCCCAGCATTTT. Translation gives CASSFRGQGESNQPQHF.

This chain links TRBV7-8 with TRBJ2-7, with a possible D match to TRBD1 (6 bases). V was shortened by 4 bases and J by 0 bases, with 13 bases between the two germline ends. Germline V gene lookup returns CDR1 SGHVS and CDR2 FQNEAQ. The CDR3 totals 15 residues. CDR3: CASSSWTEDSYEQYF. In DNA form, the CDR3 reads TGTGCCAGCAGCTCCTGGACAGAAGACTCCTACGAGCAGTACTTC.